Listed below are T cell receptor beta chains from one sample, sequenced in a study of T cell responses to AZD1222 COVID-19 vaccine. Repertoires were generated with immunoSEQ multiplex PCR, while TCRdb's copy carries only in-frame clones and drops some. The table includes 120,000 or so clones, over 75% detected once. The material was peripheral blood, obtained on day 0 of AZD1222 vaccination. All receptors derive from an adult in good health. CDR3s leave out the opening cysteine and the closing phenylalanine or tryptophan.

j_call	cdr3_length	v_call	cdr3_aa
TRBJ1-4	14	TRBV11-2	ASSPRQGDDTEKLF
TRBJ1-1	12	TRBV3-1/TRBV3-2	ASSHLSGNTEAF
TRBJ2-5	13	TRBV23-1	ASQGSGGKQETQY
TRBJ2-5	13	TRBV28	ASSPGLRGQETQY
TRBJ2-1	13	TRBV19	ASTAGLAPIRPLV
TRBJ2-7	13	TRBV5-1	ASRIGTTSSYEQY
TRBJ1-4	12	TRBV7-2	ASSRRDSSEKLF
TRBJ2-7	11	TRBV6-2/TRBV6-3	ASSSEETYEQY
TRBJ1-2	13	TRBV7-2	ASSLVDKGIYGYT
TRBJ2-5	18	TRBV3-1/TRBV3-2	ASSQSILGLAGGGRETQY
TRBJ2-5	7	TRBV29-1	SVEGTQY